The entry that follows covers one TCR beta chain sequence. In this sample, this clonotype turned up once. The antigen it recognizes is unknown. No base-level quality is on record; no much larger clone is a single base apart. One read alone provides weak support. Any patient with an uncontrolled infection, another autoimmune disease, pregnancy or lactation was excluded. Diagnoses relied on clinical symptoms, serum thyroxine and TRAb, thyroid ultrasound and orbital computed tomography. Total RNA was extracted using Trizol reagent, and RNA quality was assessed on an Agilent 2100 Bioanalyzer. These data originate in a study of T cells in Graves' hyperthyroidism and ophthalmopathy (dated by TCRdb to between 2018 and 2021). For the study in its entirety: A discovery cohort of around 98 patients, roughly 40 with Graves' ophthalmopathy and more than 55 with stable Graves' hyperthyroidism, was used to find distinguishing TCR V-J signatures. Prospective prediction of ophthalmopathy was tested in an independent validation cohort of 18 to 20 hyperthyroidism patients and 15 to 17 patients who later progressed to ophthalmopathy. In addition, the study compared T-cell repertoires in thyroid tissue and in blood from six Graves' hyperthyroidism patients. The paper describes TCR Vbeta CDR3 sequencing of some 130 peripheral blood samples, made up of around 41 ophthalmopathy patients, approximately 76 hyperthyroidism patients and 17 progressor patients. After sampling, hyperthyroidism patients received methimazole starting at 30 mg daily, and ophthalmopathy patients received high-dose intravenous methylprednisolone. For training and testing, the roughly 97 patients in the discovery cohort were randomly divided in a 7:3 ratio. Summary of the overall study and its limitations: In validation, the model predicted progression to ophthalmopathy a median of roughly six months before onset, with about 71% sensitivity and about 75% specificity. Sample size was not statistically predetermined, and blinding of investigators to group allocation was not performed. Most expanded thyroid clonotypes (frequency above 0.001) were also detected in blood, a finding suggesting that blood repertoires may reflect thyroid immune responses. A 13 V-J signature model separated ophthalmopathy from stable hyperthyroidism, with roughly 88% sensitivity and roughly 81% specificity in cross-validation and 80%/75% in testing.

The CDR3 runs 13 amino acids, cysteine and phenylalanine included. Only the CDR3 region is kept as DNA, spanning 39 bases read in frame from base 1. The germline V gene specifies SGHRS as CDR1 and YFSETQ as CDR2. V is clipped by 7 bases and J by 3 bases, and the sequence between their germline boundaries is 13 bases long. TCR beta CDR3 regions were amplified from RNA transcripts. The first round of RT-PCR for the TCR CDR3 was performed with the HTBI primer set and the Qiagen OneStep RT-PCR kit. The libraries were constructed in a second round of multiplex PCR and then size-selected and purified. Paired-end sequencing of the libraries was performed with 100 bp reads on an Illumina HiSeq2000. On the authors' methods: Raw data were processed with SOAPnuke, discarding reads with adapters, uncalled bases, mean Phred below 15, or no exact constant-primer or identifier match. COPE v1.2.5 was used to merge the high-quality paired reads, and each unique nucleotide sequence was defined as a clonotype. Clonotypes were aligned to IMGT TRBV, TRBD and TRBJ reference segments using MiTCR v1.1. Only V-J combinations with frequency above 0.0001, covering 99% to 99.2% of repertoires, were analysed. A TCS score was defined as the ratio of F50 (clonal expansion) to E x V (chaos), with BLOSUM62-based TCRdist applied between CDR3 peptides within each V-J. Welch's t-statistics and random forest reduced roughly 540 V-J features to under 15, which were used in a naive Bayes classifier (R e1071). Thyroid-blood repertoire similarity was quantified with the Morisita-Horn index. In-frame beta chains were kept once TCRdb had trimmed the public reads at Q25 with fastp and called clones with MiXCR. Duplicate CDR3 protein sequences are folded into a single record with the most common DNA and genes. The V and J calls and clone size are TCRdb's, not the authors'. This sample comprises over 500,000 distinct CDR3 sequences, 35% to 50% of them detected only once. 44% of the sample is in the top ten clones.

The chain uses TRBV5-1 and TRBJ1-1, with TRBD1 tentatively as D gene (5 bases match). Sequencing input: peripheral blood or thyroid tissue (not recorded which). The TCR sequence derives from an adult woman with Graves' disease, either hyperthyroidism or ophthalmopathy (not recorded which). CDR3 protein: CASGPQGYTEAFF. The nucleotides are TGCGCCAGCGGGCCCCAGGGATACACTGAAGCTTTCTTT.